These 7 T cell receptor beta chains originate from one sample sequenced in a study of long-term antiretroviral therapy in people with HIV. Survey-level resolution applied to immunoSEQ assay v3.0. The repertoire was sequenced with immunoSEQ multiplex PCR; TCRdb's copy has only in-frame clones and lacks some. Of about 19,000 clones listed, 90% to 95% are singletons. Sequenced material: unsorted PBMCs, taken 3 years after starting antiretroviral therapy. Receptors originate from a man between 45 and 60 years old with HIV.

The V call is TRBV25-1, the J call TRBJ1-4; D gene uncertain. V was shortened by 7 bases and J by 0 bases, with 9 bases between the two germline ends. CDR3 size: 14 residues. The V gene's germline CDR1 is MGHDK and CDR2 SYGVNS. CDR3 coding DNA: TGTGCCAGCAAAGGGCATGCAACTAATGAAAAACTGTTTTTT. Protein sequence: CASKGHATNEKLFF.

The genes are TRBV5-6 and TRBJ1-5; D perhaps matches TRBD1 (5 bases). The CDR3 has 15 residues. V shed 2 bases and J shed 6 bases, with 15 bases lying between them. CDR1 SGHDT and CDR2 YYEEEE come from the germline V gene. The CDR3 region has the DNA TGTGCCAGCAGCTTACGGGGCGACGGGATTCAGCCCCAGCATTTT. This sequence encodes CASSLRGDGIQPQHF.

This chain links TRBV5-4 with TRBJ2-2, with TRBD1 identical over 10 bases. The CDR3 is 17 residues long. With 4 bases clipped from V and 4 bases from J, the junction kept 10 bases outside the gene matches. The V gene's germline CDR1 is SGHNT and CDR2 YYREEE (reference sequence). CDR3 DNA sequence: TGTGCCAGCAGCGGCATAGGTGGGACAGGGGCCACCGGGGAGCTGTTTTTT. Its protein product is CASSGIGGTGATGELFF.

This clone turned up a few times. The J gene is TRBJ2-2, the V gene TRBV11-2; tentatively, D is TRBD2 (6 bases). CDR1 is SGHAT and CDR2 is FQNNGV in the germline V gene. The germline V and J ends were trimmed by 1 base and 5 bases, with 8 bases remaining between them. The CDR3 is 14 residues long. This CDR3 is CASSLVGGTGELFF. Written as DNA, the CDR3 is TGTGCCAGCAGCTTAGTCGGGGGTACCGGGGAGCTGTTTTTT.

V usage is TRBV9 and J usage is TRBJ1-3, with D perhaps TRBD1 (5 bases). Germline V gives CDR1 SGDLS, CDR2 YYNGEE. Trimming cost V 4 bases and J 3 bases, with 20 bases left between them. The CDR3 runs to 17 residues. Here the CDR3 reads CASSKWDEGTFGNTIYF. The CDR3 DNA reads as TGTGCCAGCAGCAAATGGGACGAGGGAACTTTTGGAAACACCATATATTTT.

The chain links TRBV6-5 to TRBJ1-1; D ambiguous. Trimming removed 2 bases at V and 10 bases at J, with 2 bases between. The germline gives CDR1 MNHEY, CDR2 SVGAGI. CDR3 length: 9 amino acids. The CDR3 nucleotides read TGTGCCAGCAGTTACGGAGCTTTCTTT. Protein: CASSYGAFF.

This sequence joins TRBV28 and TRBJ2-3; D is ambiguous. There are 17 residues in the CDR3. Germline CDR1 reads MDHEN; CDR2 reads SYDVKM. The V end lost 7 bases, the J end lost 0 bases, and 20 bases lay between the germline ends. The CDR3 region is CASTFRRGVPSTDTQYF. In nucleotides, the CDR3 is TGTGCCAGCACCTTCCGGCGTGGGGTCCCCAGCACAGATACGCAGTATTTT. Combining the CDR3 with reference TRBV28 and TRBJ2-3 gives the whole variable domain DVKVTQSSRYLVKRTGEKVFLECVQDMDHENMFWYRQDPGLGLRLIYFSYDVKMKEKGDIPEGYSVSREKKERFSLILESASTNQTSMYLCASTFRRGVPSTDTQYFGPGTRLTVL.